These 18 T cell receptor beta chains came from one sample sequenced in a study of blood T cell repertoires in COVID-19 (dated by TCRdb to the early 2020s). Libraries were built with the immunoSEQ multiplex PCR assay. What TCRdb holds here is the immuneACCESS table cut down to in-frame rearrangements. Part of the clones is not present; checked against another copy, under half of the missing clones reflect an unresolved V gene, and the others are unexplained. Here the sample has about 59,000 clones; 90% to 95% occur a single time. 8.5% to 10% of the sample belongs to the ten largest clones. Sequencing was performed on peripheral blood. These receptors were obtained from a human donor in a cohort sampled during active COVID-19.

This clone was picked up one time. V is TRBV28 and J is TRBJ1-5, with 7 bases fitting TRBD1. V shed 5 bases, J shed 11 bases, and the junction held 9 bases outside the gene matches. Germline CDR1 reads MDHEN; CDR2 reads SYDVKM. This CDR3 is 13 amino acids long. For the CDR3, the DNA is TGTGCCAGCAGTCCCCCGGACAGGTTGACCCAGCATTTT. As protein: CASSPPDRLTQHF. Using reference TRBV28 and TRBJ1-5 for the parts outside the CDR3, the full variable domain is DVKVTQSSRYLVKRTGEKVFLECVQDMDHENMFWYRQDPGLGLRLIYFSYDVKMKEKGDIPEGYSVSREKKERFSLILESASTNQTSMYLCASSPPDRLTQHFGDGTRLSIL.

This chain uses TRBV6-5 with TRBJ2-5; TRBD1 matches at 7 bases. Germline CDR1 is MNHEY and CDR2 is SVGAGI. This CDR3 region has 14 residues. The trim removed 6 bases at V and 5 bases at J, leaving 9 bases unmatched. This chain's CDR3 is CASRKRDRAETQYF. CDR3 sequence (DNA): TGTGCCAGCAGGAAACGCGACAGGGCGGAGACCCAGTACTTC.

CDR3 coding DNA: TGTGCCAGCAGTTACTCGGGGAGCATGAACACTGAAGCTTTCTTT. Its translation is CASSYSGSMNTEAFF. V and J are TRBV6-5 and TRBJ1-1; no clear D. Per the germline V gene, CDR1 is MNHEY and CDR2 is SVGAGI. This CDR3 is 15 amino acids long. V lost 0 bases and J lost 0, with 8 bases in between.

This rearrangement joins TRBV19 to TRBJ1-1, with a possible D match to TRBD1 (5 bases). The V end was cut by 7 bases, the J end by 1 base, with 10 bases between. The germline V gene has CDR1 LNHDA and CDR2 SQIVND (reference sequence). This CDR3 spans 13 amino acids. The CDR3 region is CASTRQSNTEAFF. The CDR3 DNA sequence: TGTGCCAGTACTAGACAGTCGAACACTGAAGCTTTCTTT. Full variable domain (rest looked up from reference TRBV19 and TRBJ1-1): DGGITQSPKYLFRKEGQNVTLSCEQNLNHDAMYWYRQDPGQGLRLIYYSQIVNDFQKGDIAEGYSVSREKKESFPLTVTSAQKNPTAFYLCASTRQSNTEAFFGQGTRLTVV.

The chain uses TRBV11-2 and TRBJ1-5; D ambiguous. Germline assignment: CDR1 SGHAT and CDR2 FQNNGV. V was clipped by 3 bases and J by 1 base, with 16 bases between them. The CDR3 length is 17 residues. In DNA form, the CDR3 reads TGTGCCAGCAGCTTGGGCCCCCTGGGCAGGAGCAATCAGCCCCAGCATTTT. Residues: CASSLGPLGRSNQPQHF.

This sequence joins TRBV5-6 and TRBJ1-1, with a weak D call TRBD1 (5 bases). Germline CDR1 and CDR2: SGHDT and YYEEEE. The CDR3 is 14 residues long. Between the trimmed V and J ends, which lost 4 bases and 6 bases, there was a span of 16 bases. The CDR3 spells CASSRRVRGPEAFF. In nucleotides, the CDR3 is TGTGCCAGCAGCCGGAGGGTGAGGGGCCCTGAAGCTTTCTTT. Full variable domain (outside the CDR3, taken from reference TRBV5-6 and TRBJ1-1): DAGVTQSPTHLIKTRGQQVTLRCSPKSGHDTVSWYQQALGQGPQFIFQYYEEEERQRGNFPDRFSGHQFPNYSSELNVNALLLGDSALYLCASSRRVRGPEAFFGQGTRLTVV.

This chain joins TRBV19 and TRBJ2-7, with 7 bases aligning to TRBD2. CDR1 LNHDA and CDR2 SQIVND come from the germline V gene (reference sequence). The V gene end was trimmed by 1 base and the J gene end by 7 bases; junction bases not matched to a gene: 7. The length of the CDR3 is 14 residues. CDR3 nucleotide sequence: TGTGCCAGTAGTATAGGTCCGGGACTAAAAGAGCAGTACTTC. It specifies CASSIGPGLKEQYF.

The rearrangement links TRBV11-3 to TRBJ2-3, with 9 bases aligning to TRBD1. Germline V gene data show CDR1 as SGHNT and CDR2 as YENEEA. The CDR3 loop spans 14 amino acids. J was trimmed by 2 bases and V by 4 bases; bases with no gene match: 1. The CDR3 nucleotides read TGTGCCAGCAGCTGGGACAGGGACACAGATACGCAGTATTTT. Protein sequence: CASSWDRDTDTQYF.

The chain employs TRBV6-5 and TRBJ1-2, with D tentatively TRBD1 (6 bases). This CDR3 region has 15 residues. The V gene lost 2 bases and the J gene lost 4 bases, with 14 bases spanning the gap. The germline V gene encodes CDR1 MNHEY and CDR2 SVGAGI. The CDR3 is CASSYIRGSGYGYTF. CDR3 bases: TGTGCCAGCAGTTACATCAGGGGATCGGGCTATGGCTACACCTTC.

The CDR3, as DNA: TGTGCCAGCACCCCGGACAGGGGCCGCGGGGAGACCCAGTACTTC. It translates to CASTPDRGRGETQYF. The V call is TRBV2, the J call TRBJ2-5; 9 bases match TRBD1. This CDR3 is 15 amino acids long. J lost 5 bases, V lost 7 bases, and 11 bases had no gene match. Germline V gives CDR1 SNHLY, CDR2 FYNNEI.

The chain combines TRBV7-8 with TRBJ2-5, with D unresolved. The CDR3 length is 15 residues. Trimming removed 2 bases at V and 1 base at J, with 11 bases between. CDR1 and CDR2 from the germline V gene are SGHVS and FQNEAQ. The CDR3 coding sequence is TGTGCCAGCAGCTTACGCCCAGGATCCCAAGAGACCCAGTACTTC. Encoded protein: CASSLRPGSQETQYF.

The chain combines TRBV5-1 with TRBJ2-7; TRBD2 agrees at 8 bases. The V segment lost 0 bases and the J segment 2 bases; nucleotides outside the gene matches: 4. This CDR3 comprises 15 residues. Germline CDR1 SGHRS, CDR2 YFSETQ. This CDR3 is CASSLGAGEAYEQYF. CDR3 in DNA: TGCGCCAGCAGCTTGGGAGCGGGAGAGGCCTACGAGCAGTACTTC.

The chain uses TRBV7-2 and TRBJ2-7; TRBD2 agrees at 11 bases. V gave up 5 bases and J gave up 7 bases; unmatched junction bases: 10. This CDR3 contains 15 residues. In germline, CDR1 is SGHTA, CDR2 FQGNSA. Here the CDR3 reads CASSRALAGGQEQYF. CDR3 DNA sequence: TGTGCCAGCAGCCGTGCGTTAGCGGGAGGGCAGGAGCAGTACTTC. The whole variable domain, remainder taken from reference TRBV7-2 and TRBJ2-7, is GAGVSQSPSNKVTEKGKDVELRCDPISGHTALYWYRQSLGQGLEFLIYFQGNSAPDKSGLPSDRFSAERTGGSVSTLTIQRTQQEDSAVYLCASSRALAGGQEQYFGPGTRLTVT.

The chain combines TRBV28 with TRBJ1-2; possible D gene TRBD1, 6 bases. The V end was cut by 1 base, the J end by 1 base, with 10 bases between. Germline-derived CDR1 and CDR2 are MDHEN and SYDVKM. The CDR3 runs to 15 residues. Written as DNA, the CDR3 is TGTGCCAGCAGTTTATCCGGGACATATAACTATGGCTACACCTTC. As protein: CASSLSGTYNYGYTF.

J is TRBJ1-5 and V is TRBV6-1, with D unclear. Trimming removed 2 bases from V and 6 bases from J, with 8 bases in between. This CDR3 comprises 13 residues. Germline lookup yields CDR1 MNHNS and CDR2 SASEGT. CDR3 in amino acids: CASSESRAQPQHF. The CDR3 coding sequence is TGTGCCAGCAGTGAATCGCGTGCTCAGCCCCAGCATTTT.

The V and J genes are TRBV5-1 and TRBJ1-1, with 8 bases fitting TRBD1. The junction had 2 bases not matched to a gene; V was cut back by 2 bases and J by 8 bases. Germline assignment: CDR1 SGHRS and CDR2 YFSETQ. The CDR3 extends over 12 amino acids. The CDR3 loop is CASSFGQGEAFF. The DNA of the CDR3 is TGCGCCAGCAGCTTTGGACAGGGCGAAGCTTTCTTT.

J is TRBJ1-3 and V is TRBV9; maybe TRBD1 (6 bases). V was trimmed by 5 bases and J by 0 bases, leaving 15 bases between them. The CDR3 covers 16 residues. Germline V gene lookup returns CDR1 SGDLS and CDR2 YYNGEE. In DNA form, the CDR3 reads TGTGCCAGCAGTGCGAGCCGGGACAACTCTGGAAACACCATATATTTT. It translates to CASSASRDNSGNTIYF. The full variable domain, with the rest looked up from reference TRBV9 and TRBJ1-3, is DSGVTQTPKHLITATGQRVTLRCSPRSGDLSVYWYQQSLDQGLQFLIQYYNGEERAKGNILERFSAQQFPDLHSELNLSSLELGDSALYFCASSASRDNSGNTIYFGEGSWLTVV.

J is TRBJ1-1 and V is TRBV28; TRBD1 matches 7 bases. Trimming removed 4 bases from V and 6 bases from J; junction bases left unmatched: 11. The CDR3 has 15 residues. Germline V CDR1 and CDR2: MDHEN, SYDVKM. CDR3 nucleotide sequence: TGTGCCAGCAGTTCCGTCCACGGGACAGCGTCTGAAGCTTTCTTT. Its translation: CASSSVHGTASEAFF.